These 22 T cell receptor beta chains came from one sample sequenced in a study of blood T cell repertoires in COVID-19. Clones were read by immunoSEQ multiplex PCR, and TCRdb kept only the in-frame ones, dropping some. This table has tens of thousands of clones, approximately 88% appearing once. What was sequenced was peripheral blood. The origin of the receptors is a human donor in a cohort sampled during active COVID-19.

The chain employs TRBV27 and TRBJ2-7; 10 bases are a match to TRBD1. J was trimmed by 6 bases and V by 7 bases; bases with no gene match: 12. This CDR3 is 15 amino acids long. Germline loops: CDR1 MNHEY, CDR2 SMNVEV (reference sequence). CDR3 sequence reads: CASNPDRGLFSEQYF. For the CDR3, the DNA is TGTGCCAGCAACCCTGACAGGGGGCTTTTTTCCGAGCAGTACTTC.

This rearrangement joins TRBV7-2 to TRBJ1-2; 8 bases align to TRBD1. Trimming took 5 bases from V and 4 from J; bases not matched to a gene: 3. The CDR3 length is 13 residues. Germline CDR1 is SGHTA and CDR2 is FQGNSA. The CDR3 spells CASSPTGGYGYTF. CDR3 in DNA: TGTGCCAGCAGCCCCACAGGGGGCTATGGCTACACCTTC.

J is TRBJ1-3 and V is TRBV9; possible D gene TRBD1, 6 bases. Germline lookup yields CDR1 SGDLS and CDR2 YYNGEE. The CDR3 extends over 14 amino acids. The V end lost 2 bases, the J end lost 0 bases, and 6 bases lay between the germline ends. The CDR3 DNA is TGTGCCAGCAGCGTGGACAGCTCTGGAAACACCATATATTTT. Protein: CASSVDSSGNTIYF. Full variable domain (remainder filled in from reference TRBV9 and TRBJ1-3): DSGVTQTPKHLITATGQRVTLRCSPRSGDLSVYWYQQSLDQGLQFLIQYYNGEERAKGNILERFSAQQFPDLHSELNLSSLELGDSALYFCASSVDSSGNTIYFGEGSWLTVV.

CDR3 loop: CASSTLRDTTNSGANVLTF. The CDR3 DNA sequence: TGTGCCAGTAGTACCCTCCGGGACACAACTAACTCTGGGGCCAACGTCCTGACTTTC. This rearrangement joins TRBV19 to TRBJ2-6; perhaps TRBD1 as D (6 bases). V was shortened by 4 bases and J by 0 bases, with 19 bases between the two germline ends. This CDR3 region has 19 residues. The V gene's germline CDR1 is LNHDA and CDR2 SQIVND (reference sequence).

This chain joins TRBV9 and TRBJ2-2, with D tentatively TRBD2 (5 bases). The V end lost 4 bases, the J end lost 3 bases, and 13 bases lay between the germline ends. CDR3 length: 15 residues. Looked up from germline, CDR1 is SGDLS and CDR2 is YYNGEE. CDR3 protein: CASSLDMRDTGELFF. Here the CDR3 DNA reads TGTGCCAGCAGCCTAGACATGCGGGACACCGGGGAGCTGTTTTTT. Looking up the rest from reference TRBV9 and TRBJ2-2 gives the full variable domain: DSGVTQTPKHLITATGQRVTLRCSPRSGDLSVYWYQQSLDQGLQFLIQYYNGEERAKGNILERFSAQQFPDLHSELNLSSLELGDSALYFCASSLDMRDTGELFFGEGSRLTVL.

For this clone: The germline gene is not matched at one end of the junction; a read error may be the cause. This chain links TRBV19 with TRBJ2-3, with 12 nucleotides matching TRBD1. The CDR3 length is 15 residues. CDR1 and CDR2 (germline): LNHDA, SQIVND (reference sequence). The CDR3 spells CASSIRDRGPLKEDF. CDR3 coding DNA: TGTGCCAGTAGTATTAGGGACAGGGGGCCCCTCAAAGAGGATTTT. Together with reference TRBV19 and TRBJ2-3, the CDR3 gives the full variable domain: DGGITQSPKYLFRKEGQNVTLSCEQNLNHDAMYWYRQDPGQGLRLIYYSQIVNDFQKGDIAEGYSVSREKKESFPLTVTSAQKNPTAFYLCASSIRDRGPLKEDFGPGTRLTVL.

The chain combines TRBV19 with TRBJ2-5, with 8 bases aligning to TRBD1. CDR3 length: 13 residues. V shed 4 bases, J shed 3 bases, and the junction held 1 base outside the gene matches. Germline V CDR1 and CDR2: LNHDA, SQIVND (reference sequence). CDR3 nucleotide sequence: TGTGCCAGTAGTAAGGACAGGGAAGAGACCCAGTACTTC. Translated: CASSKDREETQYF.

CDR3 bases: TGTGCCAGCAGCCTTCACGGGAGGACTGAGACCCAGTACTTC. Amino acids: CASSLHGRTETQYF. The V and J genes are TRBV7-2 and TRBJ2-5; 7 bases line up with TRBD2. The CDR3 is 14 residues long. Germline V lookup: CDR1 SGHTA, CDR2 FQGNSA. V lost 5 bases and J lost 5; bases outside the gene matches: 8.

This sequence joins TRBV5-4 and TRBJ2-2; 8 bases fit TRBD1. The ends lost 4 bases at V and 4 bases at J; junction bases unmatched: 6. CDR3 length: 15 residues. Germline V CDR1 and CDR2: SGHNT, YYREEE (reference sequence). The CDR3 region has the DNA TGTGCCAGCAGCGTTACAGGGGGGATCACCGGGGAGCTGTTTTTT. This encodes CASSVTGGITGELFF.

The chain is built from TRBV9 and TRBJ2-3, with D uncertain. Germline loops: CDR1 SGDLS, CDR2 YYNGEE. This CDR3 spans 15 amino acids. V lost 3 bases and J lost 4, with 15 bases in between. CDR3 loop: CASSANPHRADTQYF. CDR3 nucleotide sequence: TGTGCCAGCAGCGCGAACCCTCACCGAGCAGATACGCAGTATTTT.

The rearrangement joins TRBV19 to TRBJ1-2; a weak D match, TRBD1 (5 bases). Germline CDR1 reads LNHDA; CDR2 reads SQIVND (reference sequence). CDR3 length: 15 amino acids. Trimming left V 6 bases short and J 7 bases short, with 21 bases between. This chain's CDR3 is CASSRSRLGPAGYTF. The DNA for the CDR3 is TGTGCCAGTAGCCGGTCGAGGTTGGGGCCAGCTGGCTACACCTTC. The complete variable domain, with remaining parts taken from reference TRBV19 and TRBJ1-2, reads DGGITQSPKYLFRKEGQNVTLSCEQNLNHDAMYWYRQDPGQGLRLIYYSQIVNDFQKGDIAEGYSVSREKKESFPLTVTSAQKNPTAFYLCASSRSRLGPAGYTFGSGTRLTVV.

The V call is TRBV6-4, the J call TRBJ2-1; TRBD2 matches at 8 bases. V trimming: 5 bases; J trimming: 0 bases; junction bases outside the gene matches: 3. This CDR3 has 15 amino acids. The germline V gene encodes CDR1 MRHNA and CDR2 SNTAGT. The CDR3, as DNA: TGTGCCAGCAGTCATAGCGGGGTCTCCTACAATGAGCAGTTCTTC. Translating gives CASSHSGVSYNEQFF.

This clone was recorded only once. V usage is TRBV11-2 and J usage is TRBJ2-1; weak D call: TRBD2 (5 bases). With 3 bases removed from V and 0 bases from J, the gap between germline ends came to 6 bases. The CDR3 extends over 14 amino acids. Germline V gene data show CDR1 as SGHAT and CDR2 as FQNNGV. In nucleotides, the CDR3 is TGTGCCAGCAGCTTGAGGGCCTCCTACAATGAGCAGTTCTTC. Residues: CASSLRASYNEQFF.

The chain joins TRBV7-2 to TRBJ1-2; possibly TRBD1 for D (6 bases). V lost 5 bases, J lost 4 bases, and 11 bases lay in between. The length of the CDR3 is 13 residues. From germline, CDR1 is SGHTA and CDR2 FQGNSA. CDR3 sequence reads: CASSLQGFYGYTF. In DNA, the CDR3 is TGTGCCAGCAGCCTACAGGGATTCTATGGCTACACCTTC.

This clone was found a few times. V and J are TRBV7-2 and TRBJ1-5; 8 bases map to TRBD1. The germline CDR1 and CDR2 sequences are SGHTA and FQGNSA. V was clipped by 4 bases and J by 7 bases; unmatched bases: 9. This CDR3 has 15 residues. DNA of the CDR3: TGTGCCAGCAGCTACCGGACAGGGCATTTGCAGCCCCAGCATTTT. Translating gives CASSYRTGHLQPQHF.

The chain recombines TRBV12-3 or TRBV12-4 with TRBJ2-1; 7 bases are a match to TRBD2. The CDR3 is 13 amino acids. V was pared by 6 bases and J by 6 bases, with 5 bases of the junction left unmatched. This CDR3 is CASRATSVNEQFF. CDR3 bases: TGTGCCAGCAGGGCTACTAGCGTCAATGAGCAGTTCTTC.

V is TRBV19 and J is TRBJ1-3; D is perhaps TRBD1 (6 bases). CDR1 and CDR2 from the germline V gene are LNHDA and SQIVND (reference sequence). Trimming removed 7 bases from V and 0 bases from J, with 10 bases in between. This CDR3 comprises 14 residues. The CDR3 reads CASIRRGSGNTIYF. Written as DNA, the CDR3 is TGTGCCAGTATCCGCAGGGGCTCTGGAAACACCATATATTTT.

This chain joins TRBV27 and TRBJ2-7; 10 nucleotides agree with TRBD2. The CDR3 totals 18 residues. CDR1 and CDR2 from the germline V gene are MNHEY and SMNVEV (reference sequence). The junction had 10 bases not matched to a gene; V was cut back by 2 bases and J by 0 bases. The CDR3 DNA sequence: TGTGCCAGCAGTTTACGCCTAGCGGGAGTCCGGGGCTCCTACGAGCAGTACTTC. It yields the protein CASSLRLAGVRGSYEQYF.

The J gene is TRBJ2-3, the V gene TRBV28; the match to TRBD2 covers 8 bases. CDR3 length: 16 residues. The germline V gene has CDR1 MDHEN and CDR2 SYDVKM. The trim removed 6 bases at V and 2 bases at J, leaving 10 bases unmatched. The CDR3: CASRRGSGGVTDTQYF. CDR3 in DNA: TGTGCCAGCAGACGAGGGAGCGGGGGCGTCACAGATACGCAGTATTTT.

The J gene is TRBJ2-1, the V gene TRBV5-1; D gene unclear. The V and J ends lost 3 bases and 4 bases respectively, with 11 bases between them. The germline V gene encodes CDR1 SGHRS and CDR2 YFSETQ. This CDR3 is 14 amino acids long. CDR3 coding DNA: TGCGCCAGCAGCTCGCTAGTCCAGTACAATGAGCAGTTCTTC. This sequence encodes CASSSLVQYNEQFF.

This sequence joins TRBV4-1 and TRBJ1-6; TRBD1 matches 7 bases. CDR1 is MGHRA, CDR2 YSYEKL, per germline. CDR3 length equals 16 residues. V dropped 0 bases and J dropped 9; count of bases not matched to a gene: 8. Written as DNA, the CDR3 is TGCGCCAGCAGCCAAGAGGTGAGACAGGGACTTTCACCCCTCCACTTT. Amino acid sequence: CASSQEVRQGLSPLHF.

The chain employs TRBV7-2 and TRBJ2-3, with TRBD2 matching 14 bases. This CDR3 is built from 17 residues. Germline lookup yields CDR1 SGHTA and CDR2 FQGNSA. V trimming: 5 bases; J trimming: 0 bases; junction bases outside the gene matches: 4. The CDR3 loop reads CASSRGLAGESTDTQYF. In DNA form, the CDR3 reads TGTGCCAGCAGCCGGGGACTAGCGGGGGAGAGCACAGATACGCAGTATTTT. Full variable domain (remainder filled in from reference TRBV7-2 and TRBJ2-3): GAGVSQSPSNKVTEKGKDVELRCDPISGHTALYWYRQSLGQGLEFLIYFQGNSAPDKSGLPSDRFSAERTGGSVSTLTIQRTQQEDSAVYLCASSRGLAGESTDTQYFGPGTRLTVL.